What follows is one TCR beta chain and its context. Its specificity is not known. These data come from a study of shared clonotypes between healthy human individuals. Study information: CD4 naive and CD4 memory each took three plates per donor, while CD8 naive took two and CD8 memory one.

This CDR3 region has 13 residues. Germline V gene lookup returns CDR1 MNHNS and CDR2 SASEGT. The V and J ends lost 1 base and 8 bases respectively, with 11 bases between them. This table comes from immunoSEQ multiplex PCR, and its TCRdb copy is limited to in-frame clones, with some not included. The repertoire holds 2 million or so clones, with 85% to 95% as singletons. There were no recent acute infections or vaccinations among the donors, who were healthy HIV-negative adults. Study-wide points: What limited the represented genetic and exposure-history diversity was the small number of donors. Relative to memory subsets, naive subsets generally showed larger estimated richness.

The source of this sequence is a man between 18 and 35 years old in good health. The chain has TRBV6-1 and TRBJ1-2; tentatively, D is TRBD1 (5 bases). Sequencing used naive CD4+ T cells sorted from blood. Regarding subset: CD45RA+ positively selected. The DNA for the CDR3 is TGTGCCAGCAGTGAAGGGGCAGGACAAGGCTACACCTTC. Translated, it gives CASSEGAGQGYTF.